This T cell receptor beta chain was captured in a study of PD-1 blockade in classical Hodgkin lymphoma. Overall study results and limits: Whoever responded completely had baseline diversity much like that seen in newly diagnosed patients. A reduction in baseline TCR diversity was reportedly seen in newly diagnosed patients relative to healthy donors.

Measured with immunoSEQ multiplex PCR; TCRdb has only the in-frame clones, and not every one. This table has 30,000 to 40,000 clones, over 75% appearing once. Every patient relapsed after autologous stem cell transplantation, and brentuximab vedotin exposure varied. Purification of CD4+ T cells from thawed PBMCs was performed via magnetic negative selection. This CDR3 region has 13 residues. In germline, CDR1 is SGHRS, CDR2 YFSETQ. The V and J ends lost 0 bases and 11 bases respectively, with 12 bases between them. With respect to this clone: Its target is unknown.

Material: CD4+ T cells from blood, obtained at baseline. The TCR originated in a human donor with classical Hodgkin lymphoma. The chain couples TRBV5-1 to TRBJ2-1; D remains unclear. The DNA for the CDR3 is TGCGCCAGCAGCTTGGATTCTGTGGTACAGCAGTTCTTC. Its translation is CASSLDSVVQQFF.